The following is a T cell receptor (beta chain) sequence with its context. One end of the junction does not line up with germline, which may come from a read error. As originally analysed: The study took CDR3 differences across clinicopathological groups and made a distant-metastasis classifier for papillary thyroid cancer from them. TCRdb re-clonotyped the PCR reads through MiXCR. TCRdb assigned the V and J calls; the authors' analysis was not used. This sample carries under 55,000 clones, approximately 19% of them seen once, and the ten largest clones take 2.5% to 3%. These data come from a study of metastatic and nonmetastatic thyroid tumors. Study-wide background: A comparison of repertoires was made across blood and tumor or nodule tissue from malignant and benign thyroid patients.

CDR1 and CDR2 from the germline V gene are MDHEN and SYDVKM. The length of the CDR3 is 11 residues. None of the patients had undergone any treatment ahead of thyroid surgery. Sequenced input: blood. This chain connects TRBV28 to TRBJ1-2, with D hard to call. This receptor was obtained from a female donor with papillary thyroid cancer or a benign thyroid nodule (not recorded which). Some clones in this sample may be carry-over from other donors' samples. The CDR3: CASSGNYGYTF. The CDR3, as DNA: TGTGCCAGCAGCGGGAACTATGGATACACCTTC.